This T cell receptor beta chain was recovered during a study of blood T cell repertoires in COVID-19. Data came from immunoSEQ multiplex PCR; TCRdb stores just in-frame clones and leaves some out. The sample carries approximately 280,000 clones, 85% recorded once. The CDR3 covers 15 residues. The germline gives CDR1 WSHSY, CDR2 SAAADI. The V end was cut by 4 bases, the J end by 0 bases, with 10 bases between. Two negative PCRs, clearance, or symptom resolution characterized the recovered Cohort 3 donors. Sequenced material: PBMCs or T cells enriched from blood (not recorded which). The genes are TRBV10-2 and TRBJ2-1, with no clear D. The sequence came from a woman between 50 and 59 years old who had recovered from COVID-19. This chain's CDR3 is CASSGAGNSYNEQFF. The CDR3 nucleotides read TGCGCCAGCAGTGGGGCTGGAAACTCCTACAATGAGCAGTTCTTC.